The 23 T cell receptor beta chains below come from one sample, sequenced in a study of CD8 T cells in cerebrospinal fluid in Alzheimer's disease. TCRdb re-called the 10x single-cell sequencing reads, yielding one record per CDR3 amino acid sequence without DNA. The sample table sets out fewer than 2,000 distinct CDR3 sequences. Material for sequencing was cerebrospinal fluid. These receptors were taken from a human donor in good health.

By frequency, this clonotype registers medium-sized. This rearrangement joins TRBV5-1 to TRBJ2-1; TCRdb calls TRBD1, which cannot be checked without DNA. CDR1 and CDR2 from the germline V gene are SGHRS and YFSETQ. CDR3 length equals 15 residues. The CDR3 is CASSSIQGRYNEQFF.

Measured by frequency, this clonotype is medium-sized. The chain employs TRBV11-2 and TRBJ2-4; lacking DNA, the TRBD1 call made by TCRdb goes unchecked. The length of the CDR3 is 17 residues. Germline CDR1 reads SGHAT; CDR2 reads FQNNGV. The CDR3 reads CASSLPGQGLAKNIQYF.

This clonotype is identified as medium-sized from frequency. J is TRBJ2-3 and V is TRBV7-8; TCRdb picks TRBD2, but there is no DNA to check that call. Germline assignment: CDR1 SGHVS and CDR2 FQNEAQ. The CDR3 loop spans 16 amino acids. The CDR3 loop is CASSLLGQGLTDTQYF.

This clonotype is labeled medium-sized based on frequency. J is TRBJ1-5 and V is TRBV2; there is no DNA to check the TCRdb D call of TRBD1. The CDR3 length is 18 residues. Germline loops: CDR1 SNHLY, CDR2 FYNNEI. CDR3 sequence reads: CASGQGGLLSRGNQPQHF.

This clonotype is medium-sized by frequency. The gene calls are TRBV11-3 and TRBJ2-7; there is no DNA to check the TCRdb D call of TRBD1. From germline, CDR1 is SGHNT and CDR2 YENEEA. The CDR3 runs 14 residues. The CDR3: CASSAGPRNNEQYF.

This clonotype is called medium-sized based on its frequency. J is TRBJ2-7 and V is TRBV15; TCRdb returns TRBD2, unconfirmable since there is no DNA. This CDR3 has 12 amino acids. The germline gives CDR1 LNHNV, CDR2 YYDKDF (reference sequence). CDR3 sequence reads: CATSPHRAEQYF.

This clonotype shows up as medium-sized by frequency. J is TRBJ2-1 and V is TRBV9; TCRdb's D call, TRBD1, is unchecked because there is no DNA. Per the germline V gene, CDR1 is SGDLS and CDR2 is YYNGEE. The CDR3 loop spans 16 amino acids. CDR3 in amino acids: CASSGTSTGHYNEQFF.

Measured by frequency, this clonotype is hyperexpanded. This chain connects TRBV7-3 to TRBJ2-2; as DNA is missing, the TRBD2 call by TCRdb cannot be tested. CDR1 SGHTA and CDR2 FQGTGA come from the germline V gene. The CDR3 is 16 amino acids. The chain's CDR3 is CASSSGLAGVGGELFF.

This clonotype is deemed medium-sized by its frequency. The J gene is TRBJ2-3, the V gene TRBV28; TCRdb outputs TRBD1, but without DNA this stays unchecked. Germline CDR1 reads MDHEN; CDR2 reads SYDVKM. The CDR3 covers 18 residues. CDR3 in amino acids: CASSSRQTGPISTDTQYF.

Judged by frequency, this clonotype is medium-sized. The gene calls are TRBV7-9 and TRBJ2-1. CDR3 length: 11 amino acids. Germline CDR1 SEHNR, CDR2 FQNEAQ (reference sequence). CDR3 in amino acids: CASSFIGEQFF.

This clonotype is classed as medium-sized by frequency. The chain joins TRBV6-6 to TRBJ2-7; the D gene TCRdb calls, TRBD1, cannot be checked with no DNA. Germline V CDR1 and CDR2: MNHNY, SVGAGI (reference sequence). This CDR3 has 14 residues. The CDR3 here is CASRPGQGTQEQYF.

Considering frequency, this clonotype is medium-sized. The chain has TRBV3-1 and TRBJ1-3. This CDR3 comprises 11 residues. The V gene's germline CDR1 is LGHDT and CDR2 YNNKEL (reference sequence). CDR3 protein: CASSSGNTIYF.

This clonotype is identified as medium-sized from frequency. This chain joins TRBV12-3 or TRBV12-4 and TRBJ2-1. This CDR3 has 13 residues. The CDR3 region is CASSAEMYNEQFF.

Considering frequency, this clonotype is medium-sized. The chain combines TRBV18 with TRBJ1-1; TCRdb reports TRBD1, a call that lacks DNA to check it against. Germline V gives CDR1 KGHSH, CDR2 LQKENI. The length of the CDR3 is 14 residues. The CDR3 spells CASSPTGLNTEAFF. The full variable domain, its missing parts supplied by reference TRBV18 and TRBJ1-1, is NAGVMQNPRHLVRRRGQEARLRCSPMKGHSHVYWYRQLPEEGLKFMVYLQKENIIDESGMPKERFSAEFPKEGPSILRIQQVVRGDSAAYFCASSPTGLNTEAFFGQGTRLTVV.

The chain recombines TRBV19 with TRBJ2-2; the D call from TCRdb, TRBD1, cannot be confirmed without DNA. This CDR3 is 15 amino acids long. Germline V gene lookup returns CDR1 LNHDA and CDR2 SQIVND (reference sequence). The CDR3 reads CASSTSSGWGGELFF.

This clonotype is called medium-sized based on its frequency. The chain carries TRBV13 and TRBJ2-1. Looked up from germline, CDR1 is PRHDT and CDR2 is FYEKMQ (reference sequence). The CDR3 is 13 residues long. CDR3 sequence reads: CASSQQSYNEQFF.

The chain uses TRBV24-1 and TRBJ2-1; TCRdb proposes TRBD2, but this gene call is untestable without DNA. CDR1 and CDR2 from the germline V gene are KGHDR and SFDVKD. This CDR3 is 18 amino acids long. The chain's CDR3 is CATSDFASGRAPYNEQFF.

This clonotype is identified as medium-sized from frequency. The chain employs TRBV6-5 and TRBJ2-1. The CDR3 covers 15 residues. Germline assignment: CDR1 MNHEY and CDR2 SVGAGI. Here the CDR3 reads CASSYSSGVYNEQFF.

According to its frequency, this clonotype is large. The V and J genes are TRBV6-6 and TRBJ2-1; the D call from TCRdb, TRBD2, cannot be confirmed without DNA. CDR1 and CDR2 from the germline V gene are MNHNY and SVGAGI (reference sequence). CDR3 length equals 14 residues. The CDR3 region is CASSYGGGDNEQFF.

By frequency, this clonotype registers large (0.1 to 1%). CDR3 residues: CASSLGTVHNEQFF. V is TRBV5-1 and J is TRBJ2-1; TCRdb selects TRBD1, and the lack of DNA leaves this call unchecked. The CDR3 sequence is 14 residues long. Germline CDR1 is SGHRS and CDR2 is YFSETQ.

In terms of frequency, this clonotype is medium-sized. V gene TRBV7-7 combines with J gene TRBJ2-5; TCRdb's D gene call, TRBD1, goes unchecked for lack of DNA. CDR3 length equals 12 residues. Looked up from germline, CDR1 is SSHAT and CDR2 is FNYEAQ (reference sequence). The CDR3 is CASSAGIETQYF. The full variable domain, completed using reference TRBV7-7 and TRBJ2-5, is GAGVSQSPRYKVTKRGQDVTLRCDPISSHATLYWYQQALGQGPEFLTYFNYEAQPDKSGLPSDRFSAERPEGSISTLTIQRTEQRDSAMYRCASSAGIETQYFGPGTRLLVL.

Measured by frequency, this clonotype is large. The chain employs TRBV20-1 and TRBJ2-1; the D gene TCRdb calls, TRBD1, cannot be checked with no DNA. Germline assignment: CDR1 DFQATT and CDR2 SNEGSKA (reference sequence). There are 14 residues in the CDR3. The CDR3 region is CSARPGTGVNEQFF.

In terms of frequency, this clonotype is medium-sized. The chain carries TRBV5-5 and TRBJ2-4; TCRdb selects TRBD2, and the lack of DNA leaves this call unchecked. The CDR3 extends over 14 amino acids. Per the germline V gene, CDR1 is SGHKS and CDR2 is YYEKEE (reference sequence). CDR3 amino acids: CASNLAGRGNIQYF.